Presented here are 30 T cell receptor beta chains from one specimen sequenced in a study of OX40 agonist ivuxolimab in advanced cancers. This table comes from immunoSEQ multiplex PCR, and its TCRdb copy is limited to in-frame clones, with some not included. This sample yields some 14,000 clones, of which 93% are seen a single time; around a fifth belongs to the top ten. The specimen comprised CD4+ or CD8+ T cells sorted from blood, sampled in a trial of the OX40 agonist ivuxolimab. The receptor source for this set is an adult with an advanced solid tumor such as melanoma, head and neck, liver or kidney cancer.

This chain joins TRBV27 and TRBJ1-5; D may be TRBD1 (5 bases). V lost 6 bases to trimming and J lost 2 bases, with 11 bases between them. The CDR3 extends over 14 amino acids. Germline assignment: CDR1 MNHEY and CDR2 SMNVEV (reference sequence). The CDR3 loop is CASSQGLRNQPQHF. The CDR3 region has the DNA TGTGCCAGCAGCCAGGGTTTGCGCAATCAGCCCCAGCATTTT.

The chain links TRBV21-1 to TRBJ1-6. TRBV21-1 is marked as a pseudogene. The CDR3 has 17 amino acids. CDR3 protein: CASSAMLHIHHNSPLHF. CDR3 in DNA: TGTGCCAGCAGTGCCATGCTACACATACATCATAATTCACCCCTCCACTTT.

The chain is built from TRBV7-3 and TRBJ1-1, with a possible D match to TRBD1 (5 bases). The ends were cut back, 5 bases at V and 8 bases at J, with 12 bases in the middle. The CDR3 covers 12 residues. The germline CDR1 and CDR2 sequences are SGHTA and FQGTGA. The CDR3 bases are TGTGCCAGCAGCCCCGGGACTGTAGAAGCTTTCTTT. It codes for CASSPGTVEAFF.

The J gene is TRBJ2-5, the V gene TRBV27; the match to TRBD1 covers 8 bases. V lost 6 bases, J lost 5 bases, and 5 bases stayed unmatched. This CDR3 comprises 13 residues. CDR1 and CDR2 (germline): MNHEY, SMNVEV (reference sequence). Written as DNA, the CDR3 is TGTGCCAGCAGCTTTGACAGGGGTGAGACCCAGTACTTC. The encoded protein is CASSFDRGETQYF.

The chain has TRBV19 and TRBJ1-3; TRBD1 might be the D (6 bases). V gave up 3 bases and J gave up 0 bases, with 9 bases separating them. This CDR3 is built from 15 residues. Germline CDR1 reads LNHDA; CDR2 reads SQIVND (reference sequence). The DNA for the CDR3 is TGTGCCAGTAGTATTGGACAGCACTCTGGAAACACCATATATTTT. Translating it yields CASSIGQHSGNTIYF.

This CDR3 is CASSFPTGELFF. CDR3 nucleotides: TGTGCCAGCAGTTTTCCCACCGGGGAGCTGTTTTTT. This chain joins TRBV27 and TRBJ2-2; no definite D call. Trimming cost V 3 bases and J 4 bases, with 3 bases left between them. This CDR3 comprises 12 residues. In germline, CDR1 is MNHEY, CDR2 SMNVEV (reference sequence).

This clone was seen once. This chain uses TRBV28 with TRBJ2-7; D tentatively reads TRBD1 or TRBD2 (5 bases each). V dropped 5 bases and J dropped 4 bases, with 21 bases sitting between them. This CDR3 is 16 amino acids long. Germline V gene lookup returns CDR1 MDHEN and CDR2 SYDVKM. CDR3 DNA: TGTGCCAGCAGTCCGCCTCGGGGCCTCGGGCAGTACGAGCAGTACTTC. It is translated as CASSPPRGLGQYEQYF. Combining the CDR3 with reference TRBV28 and TRBJ2-7 gives the whole variable domain DVKVTQSSRYLVKRTGEKVFLECVQDMDHENMFWYRQDPGLGLRLIYFSYDVKMKEKGDIPEGYSVSREKKERFSLILESASTNQTSMYLCASSPPRGLGQYEQYFGPGTRLTVT.

The sample holds one count of this clone. J is TRBJ1-5 and V is TRBV5-6; D uncertain. CDR1 is SGHDT and CDR2 is YYEEEE in the germline V gene. The V end lost 1 base, the J end lost 5 bases, and 19 bases lay between the germline ends. This CDR3 has 17 residues. CDR3 nucleotide sequence: TGTGCCAGCAGCTTGATGTTTCCCCAGCTACCGGATCAGCCCCAGCATTTT. It encodes CASSLMFPQLPDQPQHF.

V gene TRBV27 combines with J gene TRBJ1-6, with D maybe TRBD1 (5 bases). The germline gives CDR1 MNHEY, CDR2 SMNVEV (reference sequence). This CDR3 spans 15 amino acids. V was pared by 5 bases and J by 8 bases, with 16 bases between. CDR3: CASSPTGTGDSPLHF. The DNA for the CDR3 is TGTGCCAGCAGTCCAACAGGTACCGGTGATTCACCCCTCCACTTT.

The chain joins TRBV7-6 to TRBJ2-7; D unresolved. V lost 4 bases and J lost 7, with 8 bases in between. Germline-derived CDR1 and CDR2 are SGHVS and FNYEAQ. The CDR3 consists of 11 residues. In nucleotides, the CDR3 is TGTGCCAGCAGCTATGGGCCTGAGCAGTACTTC. This encodes CASSYGPEQYF.

V and J are TRBV11-3 and TRBJ2-3; D gene ambiguous. Trimming removed 1 base from V and 2 bases from J, with 10 bases in between. The CDR3 is 15 amino acids. Germline V gene lookup returns CDR1 SGHNT and CDR2 YENEEA. The CDR3 nucleotides are TGTGCCAGCAGCTTAGGCCGGACCGACACAGATACGCAGTATTTT. It translates to CASSLGRTDTDTQYF. Combining the CDR3 with reference TRBV11-3 and TRBJ2-3 gives the whole variable domain EAGVVQSPRYKIIEKKQPVAFWCNPISGHNTLYWYLQNLGQGPELLIRYENEEAVDDSQLPKDRFSAERLKGVDSTLKIQPAELGDSAVYLCASSLGRTDTDTQYFGPGTRLTVL.

J is TRBJ1-5 and V is TRBV15; D gene ambiguous. The ends were cut back, 0 bases at V and 6 bases at J, with 9 bases in the middle. CDR1 LNHNV and CDR2 YYDKDF come from the germline V gene (reference sequence). The CDR3 has 14 amino acids. CDR3 sequence: CATSREEGGQPQHF. CDR3 sequence (DNA): TGTGCCACCAGCAGAGAAGAGGGAGGTCAGCCCCAGCATTTT.

This rearrangement joins TRBV30 to TRBJ1-2; TRBD1 might be the D (6 bases). The CDR3 extends over 14 amino acids. V was trimmed by 0 bases and J by 8 bases, leaving 16 bases between them. Germline CDR1 is GTSNPN and CDR2 is SVGIG (reference sequence). CDR3: CAWSVGDGGGGYTF. CDR3 coding DNA: TGTGCCTGGAGTGTCGGGGACGGAGGGGGAGGCTACACCTTC.

This clone has more than one count but fewer than ten. The genes are TRBV6-5 and TRBJ1-1; D unresolved. Trimming took off 7 bases at V and 5 bases at J, with 8 bases between the two ends. CDR3 size: 11 residues. Germline V lookup: CDR1 MNHEY, CDR2 SVGAGI. CDR3 DNA: TGTGCCAGCATCGAGGCGACTGAAGCTTTCTTT. Its protein product is CASIEATEAFF.

The chain couples TRBV11-2 to TRBJ1-2; 7 nucleotides match TRBD1. This CDR3 spans 15 amino acids. From germline, CDR1 is SGHAT and CDR2 FQNNGV. The J segment lost 4 bases and the V segment lost 1 base, leaving 6 bases of the junction unmatched. The CDR3 is CASSLGRQGLYGYTF. CDR3 DNA sequence: TGTGCCAGCAGCTTAGGCCGACAGGGACTCTATGGCTACACCTTC.

V gene TRBV27 combines with J gene TRBJ1-5; TRBD1 matches at 12 bases. Trimming cost V 3 bases and J 11 bases; bases outside gene matches: 2. The germline V gene encodes CDR1 MNHEY and CDR2 SMNVEV (reference sequence). The CDR3 has 13 amino acids. CDR3 residues: CASSLGQGAAQHF. CDR3 coding DNA: TGTGCCAGCAGTTTGGGACAGGGGGCAGCCCAGCATTTT.

This chain uses TRBV28 with TRBJ1-4; no reliable D call. The V and J ends lost 7 bases and 7 bases respectively, with 10 bases between them. In germline, CDR1 is MDHEN, CDR2 SYDVKM. CDR3 length: 12 residues. The CDR3: CASKEDTEKLFF. CDR3 sequence (DNA): TGTGCCAGCAAAGAGGATACTGAAAAACTGTTTTTT.

The chain recombines TRBV5-5 with TRBJ1-1, with 8 positions matching TRBD1. V gave up 1 base and J gave up 1 base; unmatched junction bases: 15. There are 19 residues in the CDR3. Germline CDR1 reads SGHKS; CDR2 reads YYEKEE (reference sequence). CDR3 residues: CASSLRSSYRGVENTEAFF. The DNA of the CDR3 is TGTGCCAGCAGCTTGCGCTCAAGTTACAGGGGGGTGGAGAACACTGAAGCTTTCTTT.

The gene calls are TRBV7-9 and TRBJ1-4; the D gene is possibly TRBD1 (6 bases). CDR3 length: 13 amino acids. Germline V gives CDR1 SEHNR, CDR2 FQNEAQ (reference sequence). The V gene lost 5 bases and the J gene lost 8 bases, with 12 bases spanning the gap. This CDR3 is CASSAYREEKLFF. CDR3 bases: TGTGCCAGCAGCGCCTACAGGGAAGAAAAACTGTTTTTT.

This clone has a single count. V gene TRBV27 combines with J gene TRBJ1-4, with D perhaps matching TRBD1 (6 bases). V was shortened by 1 base and J by 6 bases, with 12 bases between the two germline ends. Germline V gene sequence: CDR1 MNHEY, CDR2 SMNVEV (reference sequence). The CDR3 covers 15 residues. CDR3 sequence (DNA): TGTGCCAGCAGTTTATTATGGGGGGCCGATGAAAAACTGTTTTTT. Protein product: CASSLLWGADEKLFF. Full variable domain (remainder filled in from reference TRBV27 and TRBJ1-4): EAQVTQNPRYLITVTGKKLTVTCSQNMNHEYMSWYRQDPGLGLRQIYYSMNVEVTDKGDVPEGYKVSRKEKRNFPLILESPSPNQTSLYFCASSLLWGADEKLFFGSGTQLSVL.

The chain has TRBV11-2 and TRBJ2-5, with D hard to call. CDR3 size: 14 residues. V lost 5 bases and J lost 5, with 15 bases in between. Germline assignment: CDR1 SGHAT and CDR2 FQNNGV. CDR3 coding DNA: TGTGCCAGCAGCCTAATGGGGATTCGGGAGACCCAGTACTTC. Its translation: CASSLMGIRETQYF.

V and J are TRBV19 and TRBJ2-1; no clear D. Germline assignment: CDR1 LNHDA and CDR2 SQIVND (reference sequence). This CDR3 is 12 amino acids long. V was shortened by 6 bases and J by 4 bases, with 7 bases between the two germline ends. The CDR3 here is CASRQGYNEQFF. The CDR3 DNA reads as TGTGCCAGTAGACAAGGTTACAATGAGCAGTTCTTC.

The chain combines TRBV27 with TRBJ1-4, with D maybe TRBD1 (6 bases). With 4 bases removed from V and 7 bases from J, the gap between germline ends came to 16 bases. The germline V gene has CDR1 MNHEY and CDR2 SMNVEV (reference sequence). The CDR3 consists of 15 residues. CDR3 loop: CASSYGTGLGEKLFF. CDR3 DNA sequence: TGTGCCAGCAGTTACGGAACAGGGTTAGGTGAAAAACTGTTTTTT.

This clone was seen only once. The gene calls are TRBV27 and TRBJ2-7; D unclear. The V gene's germline CDR1 is MNHEY and CDR2 SMNVEV (reference sequence). The CDR3 loop spans 13 amino acids. V was shortened by 3 bases and J by 2 bases, with 8 bases between the two germline ends. The CDR3 coding sequence is TGTGCCAGCAGTTTGGTCGGCCCCTACGAGCAGTACTTC. Translation gives CASSLVGPYEQYF.

The rearrangement joins TRBV9 to TRBJ1-1, with D tentatively TRBD1 (6 bases). CDR3 length: 14 amino acids. Trimming stripped 6 bases from V and 0 bases from J, with 12 bases between. Germline V gives CDR1 SGDLS, CDR2 YYNGEE. In DNA, the CDR3 is TGTGCCAGCACCAAGACAGGATTGAACACTGAAGCTTTCTTT. Translated, it gives CASTKTGLNTEAFF.

The CDR3 loop is CASSHGVRTEAFF. The CDR3 DNA is TGTGCCAGCAGCCATGGGGTCCGAACTGAAGCTTTCTTT. The V and J genes are TRBV27 and TRBJ1-1; D remains unclear. The germline V and J ends were trimmed by 6 bases and 5 bases, with 13 bases remaining between them. CDR1 and CDR2 (germline): MNHEY, SMNVEV (reference sequence). The CDR3 is 13 amino acids.

The chain combines TRBV19 with TRBJ2-1; no clear D. CDR1 is LNHDA and CDR2 is SQIVND in the germline V gene (reference sequence). This CDR3 is 14 amino acids long. V was pared by 1 base and J by 4 bases, with 8 bases between. CDR3 sequence (DNA): TGTGCCAGTAGTATAGCCTACAGATACAATGAGCAGTTCTTC. The encoded protein is CASSIAYRYNEQFF.

This chain uses TRBV7-8 with TRBJ2-7; 13 bases are a match to TRBD2. With 1 base clipped from V and 1 base from J, the junction kept 10 bases outside the gene matches. Germline-derived CDR1 and CDR2 are SGHVS and FQNEAQ. The CDR3 is 19 residues long. The CDR3 sequence: CASSLEVGLAGKKSYEQYF. As DNA, the CDR3 is TGTGCCAGCAGCTTAGAGGTGGGACTAGCGGGAAAAAAATCCTACGAGCAGTACTTC.

The gene calls are TRBV19 and TRBJ2-3, with TRBD2 as a possible D gene (5 bases). The germline V gene has CDR1 LNHDA and CDR2 SQIVND (reference sequence). This CDR3 spans 15 amino acids. V was cut by 2 bases and J by 0 bases, with 9 bases left in between. Here the CDR3 DNA reads TGTGCCAGTAGTATACAAGCGGTAAGCACAGATACGCAGTATTTT. Protein: CASSIQAVSTDTQYF.

The rearrangement links TRBV4-1 to TRBJ2-1; 11 nucleotides align to TRBD2. Trimming removed 3 bases from V and 4 bases from J; junction bases left unmatched: 2. Germline loops: CDR1 MGHRA, CDR2 YSYEKL. The CDR3 loop spans 15 amino acids. The CDR3 region is CASSHSGGAYNEQFF. The DNA of the CDR3 is TGCGCCAGCAGCCATAGCGGGGGGGCGTACAATGAGCAGTTCTTC.